This T cell receptor beta chain was sequenced for a study of blood T cell repertoires in COVID-19. At the level of the study: Spain, Italy and the United States supplied samples that represented acute and convalescent COVID-19. PBMCs, B-cell-depleted T cells, or T cells were the source of the cDNA or gDNA that made up the material.

Authors' processing steps: The assay estimated nucleated cells by amplifying reference gene primers. Here immunoSEQ multiplex PCR was the method, and the copy in TCRdb shows in-frame clones only, minus some. Clonal size and the V and J genes are those of that table, whereas D and trimming came from the DNA. The sample lists a few hundred thousand clones; around 84% were seen once. Germline CDR1 is KGHSH and CDR2 is LQKENI. Trimming removed 0 bases at V and 1 base at J, with 11 bases between. This CDR3 is built from 16 residues. This chain joins TRBV18 and TRBJ2-3; D is perhaps TRBD2 (5 bases). This TCR came from a man in his forties or fifties with acute or convalescent COVID-19. Material for sequencing was peripheral blood. The CDR3 here is CASSPPGYGGTDTQYF. DNA of the CDR3: TGTGCCAGCTCACCACCAGGCTACGGGGGCACAGATACGCAGTATTTT.